The clone carrying this T cell receptor beta chain was observed many times. As yet, its antigen is unknown. The record originates from a study of response to subunit inactivated influenza vaccine. Whole-study results and caveats: Authors suggested few new T cells are recruited by each seasonal influenza vaccination.

V gave up 5 bases and J gave up 0 bases, with 7 bases separating them. From germline, CDR1 is SEHNR and CDR2 FQNEAQ (reference sequence). This CDR3 spans 13 amino acids. From the RT-PCR reads, TCRdb called clonotypes with MiXCR, one entry per CDR3 protein. Of 450,000 to 600,000 distinct CDR3 sequences in the sample, 6.5% to 8% are singletons; the top ten hold about an eighth. The material was PBMCs from blood, obtained roughly 24 months after vaccination. The receptor comes from a man aged 45 to 75 who received an inactivated influenza vaccine. This chain uses TRBV7-9 with TRBJ1-2; D is unresolved. The CDR3 sequence: CASSPRPNYGYTF. CDR3 DNA sequence: TGTGCCAGCAGCCCTAGACCTAACTATGGCTACACCTTC.